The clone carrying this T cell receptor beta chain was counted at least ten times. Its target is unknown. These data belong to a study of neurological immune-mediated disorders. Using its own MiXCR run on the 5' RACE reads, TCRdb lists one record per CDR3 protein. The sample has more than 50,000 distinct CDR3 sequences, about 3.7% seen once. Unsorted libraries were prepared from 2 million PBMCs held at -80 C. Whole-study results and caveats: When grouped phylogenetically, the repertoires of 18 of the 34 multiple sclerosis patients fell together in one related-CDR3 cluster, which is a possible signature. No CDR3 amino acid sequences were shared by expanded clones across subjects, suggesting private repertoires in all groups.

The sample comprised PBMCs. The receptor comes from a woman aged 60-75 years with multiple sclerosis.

The DNA for the CDR3 is TGTGCCAGTAGTGTAAGCAGGAACACTGAAGCTTTCTTT. The encoded protein is CASSVSRNTEAFF. V gene TRBV19 combines with J gene TRBJ1-1, with D uncertain. Germline loops: CDR1 LNHDA, CDR2 SQIVND (reference sequence). The CDR3 is made up of 13 amino acids. V lost 5 bases and J 1 base, leaving 8 bases between the germline ends.